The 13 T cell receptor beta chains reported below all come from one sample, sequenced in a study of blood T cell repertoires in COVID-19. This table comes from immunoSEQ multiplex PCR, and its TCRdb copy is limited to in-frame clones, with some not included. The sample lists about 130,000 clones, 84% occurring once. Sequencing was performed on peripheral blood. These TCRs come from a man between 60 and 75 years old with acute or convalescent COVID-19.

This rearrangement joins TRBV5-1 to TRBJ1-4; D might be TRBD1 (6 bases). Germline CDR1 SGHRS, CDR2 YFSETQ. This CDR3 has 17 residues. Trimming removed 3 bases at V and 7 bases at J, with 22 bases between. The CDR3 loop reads CASSSTDVGRGIEKLFF. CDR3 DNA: TGCGCCAGCAGCTCCACCGACGTTGGCAGGGGAATTGAAAAACTGTTTTTT.

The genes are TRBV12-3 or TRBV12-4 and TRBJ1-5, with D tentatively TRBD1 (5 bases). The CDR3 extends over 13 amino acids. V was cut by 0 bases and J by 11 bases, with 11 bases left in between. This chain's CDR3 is CASSLARDGSQHF. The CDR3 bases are TGTGCCAGCAGTTTAGCGCGGGACGGCTCCCAGCATTTT.

The CDR3 bases are TGTGCCAGCAGTTTCGTAGACGGACTCCAAGAGACCCAGTACTTC. The encoded protein is CASSFVDGLQETQYF. The chain has TRBV27 and TRBJ2-5; possible D gene TRBD2, 5 bases. This CDR3 is 15 amino acids long. Trimming stripped 3 bases from V and 1 base from J, with 12 bases between. The germline CDR1 and CDR2 sequences are MNHEY and SMNVEV (reference sequence).

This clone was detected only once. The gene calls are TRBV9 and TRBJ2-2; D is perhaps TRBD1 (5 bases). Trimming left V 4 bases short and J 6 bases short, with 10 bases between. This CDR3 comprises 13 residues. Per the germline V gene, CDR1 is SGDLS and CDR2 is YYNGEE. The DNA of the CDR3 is TGTGCCAGCAGCTCCAGGGTGGCCGGGGAGCTGTTTTTT. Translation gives CASSSRVAGELFF.

The CDR3 sequence: CASSTMNTEAFF. DNA of the CDR3: TGTGCCAGCAGCACAATGAACACTGAAGCTTTCTTT. The chain links TRBV7-9 to TRBJ1-1; the D is unclear. Per the germline V gene, CDR1 is SEHNR and CDR2 is FQNEAQ (reference sequence). V lost 5 bases to trimming and J lost 0 bases, with 4 bases between them. The CDR3 contains 12 residues.

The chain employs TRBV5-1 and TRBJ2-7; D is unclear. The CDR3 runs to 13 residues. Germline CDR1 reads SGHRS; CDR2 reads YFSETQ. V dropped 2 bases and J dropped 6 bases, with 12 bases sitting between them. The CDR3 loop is CASSLVFGVEQYF. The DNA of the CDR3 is TGCGCCAGCAGCTTAGTTTTTGGAGTCGAGCAGTACTTC.

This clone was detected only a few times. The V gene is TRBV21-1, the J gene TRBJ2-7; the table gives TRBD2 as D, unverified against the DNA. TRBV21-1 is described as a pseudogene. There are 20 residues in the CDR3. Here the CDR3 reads CASSKVEREKWAQSSYEQYF. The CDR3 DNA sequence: TGTGCCAGCAGCAAAGTAGAACGGGAGAAGTGGGCACAGAGCTCCTACGAGCAGTACTTC.

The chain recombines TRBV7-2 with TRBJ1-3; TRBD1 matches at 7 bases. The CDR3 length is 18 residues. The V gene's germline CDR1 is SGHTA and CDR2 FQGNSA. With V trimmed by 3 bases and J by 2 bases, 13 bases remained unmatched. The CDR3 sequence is CASSFSARDRVTGNTIYF. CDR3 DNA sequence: TGTGCCAGCAGCTTTTCGGCCCGGGACAGAGTAACTGGAAACACCATATATTTT. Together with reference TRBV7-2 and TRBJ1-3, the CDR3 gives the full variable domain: GAGVSQSPSNKVTEKGKDVELRCDPISGHTALYWYRQSLGQGLEFLIYFQGNSAPDKSGLPSDRFSAERTGGSVSTLTIQRTQQEDSAVYLCASSFSARDRVTGNTIYFGEGSWLTVV.

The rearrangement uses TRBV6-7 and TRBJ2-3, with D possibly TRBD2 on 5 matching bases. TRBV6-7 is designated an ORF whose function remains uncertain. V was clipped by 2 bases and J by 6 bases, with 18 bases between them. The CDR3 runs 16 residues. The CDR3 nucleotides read TGTGCCAGCAGTTACGTCCTTTTTACTAGTGCGGATACGCAGTATTTT. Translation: CASSYVLFTSADTQYF.

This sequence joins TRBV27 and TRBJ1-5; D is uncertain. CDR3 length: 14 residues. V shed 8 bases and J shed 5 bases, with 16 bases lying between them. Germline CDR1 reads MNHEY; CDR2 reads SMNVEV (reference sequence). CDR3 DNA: TGTGCCAGCTTCGAGGAGAATGCGGATCAGCCCCAGCATTTT. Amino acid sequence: CASFEENADQPQHF.

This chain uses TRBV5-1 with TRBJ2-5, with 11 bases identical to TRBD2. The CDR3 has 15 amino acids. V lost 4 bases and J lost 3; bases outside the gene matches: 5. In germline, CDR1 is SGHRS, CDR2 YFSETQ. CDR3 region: CASSTGLAGKETQYF. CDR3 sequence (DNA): TGCGCCAGCAGCACCGGACTAGCGGGTAAAGAGACCCAGTACTTC.

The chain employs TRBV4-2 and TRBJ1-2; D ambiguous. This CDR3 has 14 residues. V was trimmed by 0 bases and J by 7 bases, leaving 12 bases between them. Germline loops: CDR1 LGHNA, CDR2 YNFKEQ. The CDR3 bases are TGTGCCAGCAGCCAAGACGACGACCTAGGTGGCTACACCTTC. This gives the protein CASSQDDDLGGYTF.

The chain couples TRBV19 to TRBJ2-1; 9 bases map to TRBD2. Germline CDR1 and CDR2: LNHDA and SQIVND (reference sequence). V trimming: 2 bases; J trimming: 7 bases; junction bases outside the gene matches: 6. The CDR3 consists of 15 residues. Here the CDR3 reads CASSIMREGQNEQFF. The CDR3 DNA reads TGTGCCAGTAGTATAATGCGGGAGGGACAAAATGAGCAGTTCTTC. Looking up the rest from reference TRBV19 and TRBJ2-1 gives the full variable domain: DGGITQSPKYLFRKEGQNVTLSCEQNLNHDAMYWYRQDPGQGLRLIYYSQIVNDFQKGDIAEGYSVSREKKESFPLTVTSAQKNPTAFYLCASSIMREGQNEQFFGPGTRLTVL.